This TCR beta chain was sequenced during a study of cytomegalovirus exposure and HLA in healthy donors. Broader study findings: Rare sequences made up most TCRs, while some public TCRs were found in many donors.

This clone was counted a few times. Its specificity is unknown. This CDR3 is built from 13 residues. V was clipped by 1 base and J by 9 bases, with 7 bases between them. CDR1 is SGHDN, CDR2 FVKESK, per germline. Repertoires were generated with immunoSEQ multiplex PCR, while TCRdb's copy carries only in-frame clones and drops some. The data contain some 220,000 clones, around 90% of them seen just once; the ten biggest clones take up more than 1%. This TCR derives from a woman aged 18 to 35 in good health and CMV-seronegative. The V call is TRBV14, the J call TRBJ1-6, with D unresolved. Sequences were obtained from PBMCs. The CDR3 nucleotides read TGTGCCAGCAGCCAAGTTTATCGTTCACCCCTCCACTTT. Translating it yields CASSQVYRSPLHF.